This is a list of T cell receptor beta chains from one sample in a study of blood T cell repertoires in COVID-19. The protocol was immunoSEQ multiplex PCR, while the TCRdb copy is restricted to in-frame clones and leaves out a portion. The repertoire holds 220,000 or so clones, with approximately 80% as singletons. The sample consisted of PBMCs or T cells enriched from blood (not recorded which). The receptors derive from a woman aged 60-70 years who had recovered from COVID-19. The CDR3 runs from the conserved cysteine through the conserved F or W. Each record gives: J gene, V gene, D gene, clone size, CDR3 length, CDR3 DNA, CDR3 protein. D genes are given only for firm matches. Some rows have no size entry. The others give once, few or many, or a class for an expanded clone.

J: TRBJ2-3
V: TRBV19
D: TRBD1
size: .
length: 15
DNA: TGTGCCAGCTCACAGGGGGCGCGAGGCACAGATACGCAGTATTTT
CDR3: CASSQGARGTDTQYF

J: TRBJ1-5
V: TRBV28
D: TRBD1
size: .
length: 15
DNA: TGTGCCAGCAGTTGGTATACAGGGGCCGGACAGCCCCAGCATTTT
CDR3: CASSWYTGAGQPQHF

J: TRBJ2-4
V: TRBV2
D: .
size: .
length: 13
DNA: TGTGCCAGCAGTACGGAGGGATTAGGCATTCAGTACTTC
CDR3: CASSTEGLGIQYF

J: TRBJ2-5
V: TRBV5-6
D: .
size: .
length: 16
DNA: TGTGCCAGCAGCTTTCCTTACGGGGATAACCAAGAGACCCAGTACTTC
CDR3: CASSFPYGDNQETQYF

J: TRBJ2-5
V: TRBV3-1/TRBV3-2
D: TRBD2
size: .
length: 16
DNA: TGTGCCAGCAGCCAAGTGCCTACGGGACTAGAAGAGACCCAGTACTTC
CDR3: CASSQVPTGLEETQYF

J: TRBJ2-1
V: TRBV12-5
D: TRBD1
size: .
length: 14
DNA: TGTGCTAGTGGTTTGGGACAGGGGGTCAATGAGCAGTTCTTC
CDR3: CASGLGQGVNEQFF

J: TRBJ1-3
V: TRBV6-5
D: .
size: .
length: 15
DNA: TGTGCCAGCAGTTACGCCGGTCTCTCTGGAAACACCATATATTTT
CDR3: CASSYAGLSGNTIYF

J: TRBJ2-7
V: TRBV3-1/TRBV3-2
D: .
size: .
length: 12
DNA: TGTGCCAGCAGCATTTCAGGGGACGAGCAGTACTTC
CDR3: CASSISGDEQYF

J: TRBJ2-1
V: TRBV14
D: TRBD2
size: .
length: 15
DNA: TGTGCCAGCAGCCTCTCATTGGGGGGGTGGCATGAGCAGTTCTTC
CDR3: CASSLSLGGWHEQFF

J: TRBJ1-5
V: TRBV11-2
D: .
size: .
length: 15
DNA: TGTGCCAGCAGCTTAGGGGCAGAGAGCAATCAGCCCCAGCATTTT
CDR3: CASSLGAESNQPQHF

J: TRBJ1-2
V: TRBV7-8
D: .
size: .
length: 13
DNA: TGTGCCAGCAGCTCCCAGCGTAACTATGGCTACACCTTC
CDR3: CASSSQRNYGYTF

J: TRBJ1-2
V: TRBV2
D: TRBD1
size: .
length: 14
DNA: TGTGCCAGCAGTGAAGTAGGGGGCGACTATGGCTACACCTTC
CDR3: CASSEVGGDYGYTF

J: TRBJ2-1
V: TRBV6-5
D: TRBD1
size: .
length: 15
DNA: TGTGCCAGCAGAGGACAGGGGGTCTCCTACAATGAGCAGTTCTTC
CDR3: CASRGQGVSYNEQFF

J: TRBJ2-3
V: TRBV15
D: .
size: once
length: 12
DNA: TGTGCCACCAGCAGAGATCTAGATACGCAGTATTTT
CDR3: CATSRDLDTQYF

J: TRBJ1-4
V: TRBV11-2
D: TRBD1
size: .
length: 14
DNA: TGTGCCAGCAGCTTCGGGACAGGGGGTGAAAAACTGTTTTTT
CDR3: CASSFGTGGEKLFF

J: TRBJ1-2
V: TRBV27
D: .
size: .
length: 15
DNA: TGTGCCAGCAGTTTATCATGGGGAGGTAACTATGGCTACACCTTC
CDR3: CASSLSWGGNYGYTF

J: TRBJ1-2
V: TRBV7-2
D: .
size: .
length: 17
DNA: TGTGCCAGCAGCTTAAGGTCCCGGCCCGATGGAGCCTATGGCTACACCTTC
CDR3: CASSLRSRPDGAYGYTF

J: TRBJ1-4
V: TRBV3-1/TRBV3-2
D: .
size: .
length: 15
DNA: TGTGCCAGCAGCCAAGGTGGCAGGGTCAATGAAAAACTGTTTTTT
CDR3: CASSQGGRVNEKLFF

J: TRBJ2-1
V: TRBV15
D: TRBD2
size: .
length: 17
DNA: TGTGCCACCAGCAGAGAGGAGGGACTAGCGGGAGGCCAGGGCCGGATCTTC
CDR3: CATSREEGLAGGQGRIF

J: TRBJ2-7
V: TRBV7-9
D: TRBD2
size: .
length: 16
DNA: TGTGCCAGCGGGACTAGCGGGGGGAGTATCTCCTACGAGCAGTACTTC
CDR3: CASGTSGGSISYEQYF

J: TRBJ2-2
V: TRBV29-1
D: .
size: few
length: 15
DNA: TGCAGCGTCCCTGGGGCAGGTTCGAACACCGGGGAGCTGTTTTTT
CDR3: CSVPGAGSNTGELFF

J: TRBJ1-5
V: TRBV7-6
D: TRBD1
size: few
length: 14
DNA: TGTGCCAGCAGCCCGGGACAGGGGTATCAGCCCCAGCATTTT
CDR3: CASSPGQGYQPQHF

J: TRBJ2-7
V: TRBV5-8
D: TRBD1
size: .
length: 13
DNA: TGTGCCAGCAGCTTAAAGGGGGCTCACGAGCAGTACTTC
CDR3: CASSLKGAHEQYF

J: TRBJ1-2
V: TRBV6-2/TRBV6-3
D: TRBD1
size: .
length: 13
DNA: TGTGCCAGCAGCGGAACAGGGGGTAAAGGCTACACCTTC
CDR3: CASSGTGGKGYTF

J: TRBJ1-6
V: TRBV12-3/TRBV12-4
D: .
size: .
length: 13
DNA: TGTGCCAGCAGTTGGAACAGGGATTCACCCCTCCACTTT
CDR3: CASSWNRDSPLHF

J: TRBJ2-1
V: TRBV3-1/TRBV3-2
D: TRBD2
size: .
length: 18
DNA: TGTGCCAGCAGCCAACCTCCGGGGCGGGGGTTGCCCTACAATGAGCAGTTCTTC
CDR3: CASSQPPGRGLPYNEQFF

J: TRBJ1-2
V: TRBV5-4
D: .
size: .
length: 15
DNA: TGTGCCAGCAGCCTAACGAACAGGGTCAGCTATGGCTACACCTTC
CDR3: CASSLTNRVSYGYTF

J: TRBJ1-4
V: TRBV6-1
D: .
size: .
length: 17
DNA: TGTGCCAGCAGTGAAGGTTGGACAGTTGCAACTAATGAAAAACTGTTTTTT
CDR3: CASSEGWTVATNEKLFF

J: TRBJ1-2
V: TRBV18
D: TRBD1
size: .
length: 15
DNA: TGTGCCAGCTCACCTTCACAGGGGGGTGGCTATGGCTACACCTTC
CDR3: CASSPSQGGGYGYTF

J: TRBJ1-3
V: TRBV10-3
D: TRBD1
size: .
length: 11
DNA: TGTGCCACCCGACAGGGGGACACCATATATTTT
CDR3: CATRQGDTIYF

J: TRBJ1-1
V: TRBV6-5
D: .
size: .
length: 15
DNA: TGTGCCAGCAGGAAAAGGGGAGGAGGAAACACTGAAGCTTTCTTT
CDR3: CASRKRGGGNTEAFF

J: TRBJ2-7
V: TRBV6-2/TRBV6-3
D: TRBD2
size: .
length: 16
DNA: TGTGCCAGCAGTCGAAAACTAGCGGGGGCTCATGGCGAGCAGTACTTC
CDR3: CASSRKLAGAHGEQYF

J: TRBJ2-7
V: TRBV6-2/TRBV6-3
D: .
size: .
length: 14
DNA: TGTGCCAGCAGTCAGCGCTCACAGGTAACCGAGCAGTACTTC
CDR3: CASSQRSQVTEQYF

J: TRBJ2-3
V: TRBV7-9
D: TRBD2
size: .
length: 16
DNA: TGTGCCAGCAGCTTAAGAGCGGGAGGGCCGGCAGATACGCAGTATTTT
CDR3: CASSLRAGGPADTQYF

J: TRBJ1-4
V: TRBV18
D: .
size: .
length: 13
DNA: TGTGCCAGCTCGCCGGAGGAGGGTGAAAAACTGTTTTTT
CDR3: CASSPEEGEKLFF

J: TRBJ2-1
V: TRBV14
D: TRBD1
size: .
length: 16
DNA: TGTGCCAGCAGTCTTCGTCGCGGACAGGGGAACAATGAGCAGTTCTTC
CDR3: CASSLRRGQGNNEQFF